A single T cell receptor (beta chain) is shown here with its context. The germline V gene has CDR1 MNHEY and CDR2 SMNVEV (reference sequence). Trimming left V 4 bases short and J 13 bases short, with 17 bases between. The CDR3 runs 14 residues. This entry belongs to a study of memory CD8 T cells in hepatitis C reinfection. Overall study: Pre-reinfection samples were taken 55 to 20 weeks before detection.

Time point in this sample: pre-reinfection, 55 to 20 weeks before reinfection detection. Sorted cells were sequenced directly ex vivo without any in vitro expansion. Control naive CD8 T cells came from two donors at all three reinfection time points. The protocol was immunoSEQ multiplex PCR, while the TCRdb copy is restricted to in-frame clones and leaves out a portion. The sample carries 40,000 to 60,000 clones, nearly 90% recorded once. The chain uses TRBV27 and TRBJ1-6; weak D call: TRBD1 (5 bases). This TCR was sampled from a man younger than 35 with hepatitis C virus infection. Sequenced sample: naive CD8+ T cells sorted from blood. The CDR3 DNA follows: TGTGCCAGCAGTTGGGGTCAGGGTGTTTTTCCCCTCCACTTT. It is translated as CASSWGQGVFPLHF.